The sequence of this TCR beta chain was determined in a study of cytomegalovirus exposure and HLA in healthy donors. Study observations and caveats: A further, later analysis showed that HLA-associated TCR beta chains (compared with equally common others) were more clonally expanded. Serostatus for CMV was the only available immune exposure information. Earlier analysis looked at TCR beta V segments, and most were productive about 90% or about 30% of the time.

This clone is a singleton in its sample. Its specificity is not known. V was clipped by 5 bases and J by 3 bases, with 16 bases between them. CDR1 SGHTA and CDR2 FQGNSA come from the germline V gene. The CDR3 has 15 amino acids. The PCR ran on 60 Vbeta and 13 Jbeta primers. Data came from immunoSEQ multiplex PCR; TCRdb stores just in-frame clones and leaves some out. The table includes tens of thousands of clones, over 70% detected once. The sample taken for sequencing was PBMCs. This receptor was identified in a male donor in good health and CMV-seronegative. The J gene is TRBJ1-1, the V gene TRBV7-2, with a weak D call TRBD1 (5 bases). The CDR3 is CASSPRGPGDTEAFF. The CDR3 nucleotides read TGTGCCAGCAGCCCTAGAGGTCCGGGGGACACTGAAGCTTTCTTT. The full variable domain, rest sourced from reference TRBV7-2 and TRBJ1-1, is GAGVSQSPSNKVTEKGKDVELRCDPISGHTALYWYRQSLGQGLEFLIYFQGNSAPDKSGLPSDRFSAERTGGSVSTLTIQRTQQEDSAVYLCASSPRGPGDTEAFFGQGTRLTVV.